The present T cell receptor (beta chain) was sequenced within a study of blood T cells in healthy people across ages. Broader study findings: Age advanced and TCR beta diversity per million T cells fell, roughly linearly.

Between the trimmed V and J ends, which lost 1 base and 1 base, there was a span of 10 bases. This CDR3 spans 15 amino acids. Germline CDR1 is SGHTA and CDR2 is FQGTGA. Primed by a sample-barcoded 5' primer and a J-beta primer mix, a second PCR proceeded for roughly 7 to 12 cycles. A single record per CDR3 protein comes from TCRdb applying MiXCR to the 5' RACE reads. The repertoire holds some 1.5 million distinct CDR3 sequences, with roughly 30% as singletons. This clonotype was observed many times. Antigen specificity is unknown. The source is a woman aged 30 to 39 in good health. The V gene is TRBV7-3, the J gene TRBJ2-5; the D gene could be TRBD1 or TRBD2 (6 bases each). The sequencing input was blood. CDR3 bases: TGTGCCAGCAGCTTAAACGGGGGCGCCCAAGAGACCCAGTACTTC. Its protein is CASSLNGGAQETQYF.